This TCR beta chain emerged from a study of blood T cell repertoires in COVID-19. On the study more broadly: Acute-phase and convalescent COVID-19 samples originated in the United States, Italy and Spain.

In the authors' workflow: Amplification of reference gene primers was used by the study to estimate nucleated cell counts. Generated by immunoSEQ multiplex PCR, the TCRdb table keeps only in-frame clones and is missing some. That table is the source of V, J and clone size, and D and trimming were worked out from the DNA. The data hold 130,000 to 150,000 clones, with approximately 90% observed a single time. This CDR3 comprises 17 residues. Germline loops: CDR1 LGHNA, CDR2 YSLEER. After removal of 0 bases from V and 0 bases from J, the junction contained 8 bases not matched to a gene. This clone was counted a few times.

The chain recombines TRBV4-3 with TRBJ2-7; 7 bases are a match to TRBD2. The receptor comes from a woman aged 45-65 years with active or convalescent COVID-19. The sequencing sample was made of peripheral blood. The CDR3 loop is CASSQDELAPSSYEQYF. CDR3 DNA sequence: TGCGCCAGCAGCCAAGATGAACTAGCGCCTAGCTCCTACGAGCAGTACTTC.